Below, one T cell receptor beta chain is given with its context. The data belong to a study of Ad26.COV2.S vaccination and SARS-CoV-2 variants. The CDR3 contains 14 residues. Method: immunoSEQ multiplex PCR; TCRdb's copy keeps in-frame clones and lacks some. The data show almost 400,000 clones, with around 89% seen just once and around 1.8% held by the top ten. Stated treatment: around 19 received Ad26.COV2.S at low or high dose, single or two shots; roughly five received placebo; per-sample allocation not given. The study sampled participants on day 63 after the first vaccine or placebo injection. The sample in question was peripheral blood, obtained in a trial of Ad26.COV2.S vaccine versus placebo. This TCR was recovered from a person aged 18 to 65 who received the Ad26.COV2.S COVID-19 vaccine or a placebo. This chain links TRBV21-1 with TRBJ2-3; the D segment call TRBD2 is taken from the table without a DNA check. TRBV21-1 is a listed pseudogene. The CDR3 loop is CASSKGENTDTQYF. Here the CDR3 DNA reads TGTGCCAGCAGCAAAGGGGAGAATACAGATACGCAGTATTTT.